These 11 T cell receptor beta chains share one sample of origin, sequenced in a study of blood T cell repertoires in COVID-19. TCRdb's copy holds only in-frame clones and misses some; the assay was immunoSEQ multiplex PCR. The table has tens of thousands of clones, 75% to 85% seen once; the top ten hold roughly 25%. Sequences were obtained from peripheral blood. These receptors were taken from a man aged 55 to 69 with acute or convalescent COVID-19.

CDR3 region: CASSSTGTEAFF. DNA for the CDR3: TGTGCCAGCTCATCTACAGGGACTGAAGCTTTCTTT. The V gene is TRBV18, the J gene TRBJ1-1; possibly TRBD1 for D (6 bases). Germline V gene lookup returns CDR1 KGHSH and CDR2 LQKENI. The CDR3 totals 12 residues. The V end was cut by 5 bases, the J end by 5 bases, with 9 bases between.

The genes are TRBV7-9 and TRBJ1-4, with D possibly being TRBD1 (5 bases). The germline V gene has CDR1 SEHNR and CDR2 FQNEAQ (reference sequence). The V gene lost 5 bases and the J gene lost 3 bases, with 13 bases spanning the gap. This CDR3 spans 15 amino acids. The CDR3 DNA reads TGTGCCAGCAGCGCCTACTCAGGGCCTAATGAAAAACTGTTTTTT. Its protein product is CASSAYSGPNEKLFF.

The chain is built from TRBV3-1 (or the pseudogene TRBV3-2) and TRBJ2-1, with D possibly TRBD1 on 6 matching bases. Germline V CDR1 and CDR2: LGHDT, YNNKEL (reference sequence). The CDR3 contains 13 residues. The V and J ends lost 2 bases and 9 bases respectively, with 11 bases between them. The CDR3 DNA reads as TGTGCCAGCAGCCAATTCAGGGGTGTTGAGCAGTTCTTC. It specifies CASSQFRGVEQFF.

This sequence joins TRBV2 and TRBJ1-2; weak D call: TRBD1 (6 bases). The CDR3 contains 13 residues. CDR1 is SNHLY, CDR2 FYNNEI, per germline. With 6 bases removed from V and 6 bases from J, the gap between germline ends came to 14 bases. This CDR3 is CASREQGLNGYTF. The CDR3 coding sequence is TGTGCCAGCAGAGAACAGGGTCTTAATGGCTACACCTTC.

The chain recombines TRBV28 with TRBJ1-2; D might be TRBD1 (5 bases). Per the germline V gene, CDR1 is MDHEN and CDR2 is SYDVKM. The CDR3 runs 14 residues. The V and J ends lost 1 base and 2 bases respectively, with 8 bases between them. Here the CDR3 DNA reads TGTGCCAGCAGTTTATACCGACAGAACTATGGCTACACCTTC. Amino acid sequence: CASSLYRQNYGYTF.

J is TRBJ1-6 and V is TRBV5-5; 8 bases are shared with TRBD1. This CDR3 contains 16 residues. The germline gives CDR1 SGHKS, CDR2 YYEKEE (reference sequence). With V trimmed by 4 bases and J by 0 bases, 3 bases remained unmatched. The CDR3 nucleotides are TGTGCCAGCAGCAGACAGGGGAGCTCCTATAATTCACCCCTCCACTTT. It codes for CASSRQGSSYNSPLHF.

V and J are TRBV13 and TRBJ2-5; D ambiguous. Germline V lookup: CDR1 PRHDT, CDR2 FYEKMQ (reference sequence). The CDR3 covers 12 residues. V was clipped by 6 bases and J by 5 bases, with 10 bases between them. CDR3 protein: CASSRGMETQYF. CDR3 DNA sequence: TGTGCCAGCAGTAGAGGTATGGAGACCCAGTACTTC.

The J gene is TRBJ2-5, the V gene TRBV15, with 9 bases matching TRBD1. The CDR3 contains 16 residues. Per the germline V gene, CDR1 is LNHNV and CDR2 is YYDKDF (reference sequence). J lost 2 bases, V lost 2 bases, and 6 bases had no gene match. CDR3 residues: CATSRPGQGSQETQYF. Written as DNA, the CDR3 is TGTGCCACCAGCAGACCAGGACAGGGGTCTCAAGAGACCCAGTACTTC.

The chain employs TRBV12-5 and TRBJ2-5, with TRBD1 as a possible D gene (5 bases). Germline V gives CDR1 LGHNT, CDR2 FRNRAP. Between the trimmed V and J ends, which lost 5 bases and 8 bases, there was a span of 21 bases. CDR3 size: 15 residues. The CDR3 loop is CASGTQSHRRTTQYF. Written as DNA, the CDR3 is TGTGCTAGTGGTACTCAGAGCCACAGGAGAACAACCCAGTACTTC.

The V gene is TRBV19, the J gene TRBJ1-2; TRBD1 agrees at 9 bases. This CDR3 spans 16 amino acids. The trim removed 4 bases at V and 8 bases at J, leaving 14 bases unmatched. Germline assignment: CDR1 LNHDA and CDR2 SQIVND (reference sequence). The CDR3 loop reads CASSTTPPRDREGYTF. The CDR3 coding sequence is TGTGCCAGTAGTACCACCCCCCCCCGGGACAGGGAGGGCTACACCTTC.

This rearrangement joins TRBV18 to TRBJ2-7; weak D call: TRBD1 (6 bases). The CDR3 length is 17 residues. Trimming cost V 3 bases and J 3 bases, with 21 bases left between them. CDR1 is KGHSH and CDR2 is LQKENI in the germline V gene. This CDR3 is CASSPHPPPTGIYEQYF. The CDR3 DNA reads as TGTGCCAGCTCACCCCATCCCCCCCCCACAGGGATCTACGAGCAGTACTTC.